This T cell receptor (beta chain) derives from a study of blood T cell dynamics during melanoma immunotherapy. Study-wide findings and caveats: Unlike progressors, later disease-control patients had W3 repertoires gaining clonality or diversity.

Time point indicated: pre-treatment baseline. Sampling occurred pretreatment (T0) and at week 3 (W3), after cycle one of checkpoint blockade. Sequenced by immunoSEQ multiplex PCR; TCRdb stores in-frame clones only, minus some. This table holds about 11,000 clones, 75% to 90% found once. On this clone: Its target is not known.

The CDR3 length is 15 residues. V lost 5 bases to trimming and J lost 1 base; unmatched junction nucleotides: 4. Germline CDR1 reads MNHNY; CDR2 reads SVGAGI (reference sequence). Sequenced material: blood, taken from a patient treated with checkpoint blockade. The sequence was collected from a human donor with melanoma. The genes are TRBV6-6 and TRBJ2-1, with 8 nucleotides matching TRBD2. The CDR3 nucleotides are TGTGCCAGCAGTCCGAGCGGGAGTTCCTACAATGAGCAGTTCTTC. Residues: CASSPSGSSYNEQFF.